The 25 T cell receptor beta chains presented below share a single source sample, sequenced in a study of glioma-infiltrating T cells after dendritic cell vaccination. Using immunoSEQ multiplex PCR, the repertoire was profiled, and TCRdb retains in-frame clones only, with some absent. The sample lists about 73,000 clones; more than 65% were seen once. The specimen was blood, collected before dendritic cell vaccination. These receptors all stem from a human donor with glioblastoma.

The V call is TRBV11-2, the J call TRBJ2-5; weak D call: TRBD1 (5 bases). Per germline, CDR1 SGHAT and CDR2 FQNNGV. The CDR3 covers 17 residues. The ends were cut back, 4 bases at V and 2 bases at J, with 20 bases in the middle. CDR3: CASSSLGGAFKQETQYF. CDR3 in DNA: TGTGCCAGCAGCTCATTAGGTGGGGCGTTCAAACAAGAGACCCAGTACTTC.

This clone was detected ten times or more. The chain joins TRBV6-1 to TRBJ2-7, with D tentatively TRBD1 (5 bases). This CDR3 is built from 14 residues. The V end lost 5 bases, the J end lost 4 bases, and 15 bases lay between the germline ends. The germline V gene has CDR1 MNHNS and CDR2 SASEGT. CDR3 amino acids: CASSRVETAYEQYF. The CDR3 DNA reads TGTGCCAGCAGTCGCGTAGAGACAGCTTACGAGCAGTACTTC.

The CDR3 DNA is TGTGCCAGCAGTGAACAGGGTGGAACCGGGGAGCTGTTTTTT. Protein product: CASSEQGGTGELFF. The rearrangement joins TRBV6-1 to TRBJ2-2; TRBD1 might be the D (5 bases). The CDR3 loop spans 14 amino acids. V shed 2 bases and J shed 5 bases, with 9 bases lying between them. CDR1 and CDR2 from the germline V gene are MNHNS and SASEGT.

The chain carries TRBV5-1 and TRBJ2-1; tentatively, D is TRBD1 (6 bases). Trimming pared 1 base from V and 6 bases from J, leaving 14 bases between. Per the germline V gene, CDR1 is SGHRS and CDR2 is YFSETQ. The CDR3 loop spans 15 amino acids. The CDR3 region is CASSLTGHLLNEQFF. The CDR3 region has the DNA TGCGCCAGCAGCTTGACAGGGCATTTACTCAATGAGCAGTTCTTC. The full variable domain, in which reference TRBV5-1 and TRBJ2-1 provide the parts outside the CDR3, is KAGVTQTPRYLIKTRGQQVTLSCSPISGHRSVSWYQQTPGQGLQFLFEYFSETQRNKGNFPGRFSGRQFSNSRSEMNVSTLELGDSALYLCASSLTGHLLNEQFFGPGTRLTVL.

The CDR3, as DNA: TGTGCCAGCAGCTTAGGGACAGGGGGGAGTGGGCAGCCCCAGCATTTT. Translation gives CASSLGTGGSGQPQHF. The J gene is TRBJ1-5, the V gene TRBV7-8, with TRBD1 identical over 10 bases. Germline V gives CDR1 SGHVS, CDR2 FQNEAQ. The J segment lost 7 bases and the V segment lost 1 base, leaving 7 bases of the junction unmatched. The CDR3 spans 16 residues.

The chain is built from TRBV19 and TRBJ2-2; TRBD1 aligns across 8 bases. Germline V gene data show CDR1 as LNHDA and CDR2 as SQIVND (reference sequence). V was pared by 6 bases and J by 4 bases, with 10 bases of the junction left unmatched. The CDR3 loop spans 16 amino acids. Written as DNA, the CDR3 is TGTGCCAGTAGCGCCGACAGGGGTTGGGTCACCGGGGAGCTGTTTTTT. Its protein is CASSADRGWVTGELFF.

As concerns this clone: A read error may account for a junction end that differs from germline. This chain uses TRBV18 with TRBJ2-1; 7 nucleotides line up with TRBD1. In germline, CDR1 is KGHSH, CDR2 LQKENI. This CDR3 contains 16 residues. The CDR3 loop reads CASSPQGPSSYNEQFF. The DNA of the CDR3 is TGTGCCAGCTCTCCACAGGGGCCGAGCTCCTACAATGAGCAGTTCTTC.

The rearrangement links TRBV5-1 to TRBJ2-1; 10 bases agree with TRBD2. Germline V CDR1 and CDR2: SGHRS, YFSETQ. The CDR3 length is 17 residues. Unmatched junction bases numbered 11, after V lost 0 bases and J lost 8 bases. The CDR3 region is CASSLARSGGAVDEQFF. CDR3 bases: TGCGCCAGCAGCTTGGCCCGAAGCGGGGGGGCCGTGGATGAGCAGTTCTTC.

This chain uses TRBV28 with TRBJ1-2; a weak D match, TRBD1 (6 bases). The CDR3 is made up of 14 amino acids. Trimming removed 3 bases at V and 4 bases at J, with 12 bases between. CDR1 is MDHEN, CDR2 SYDVKM, per germline. The DNA of the CDR3 is TGTGCCAGCAGTTTTGGACAGTCCTTCTATGGCTACACCTTC. This codes for CASSFGQSFYGYTF.

The chain uses TRBV5-4 and TRBJ2-7, with D possibly matching TRBD1 (6 bases). With 2 bases removed from V and 2 bases from J, the gap between germline ends came to 8 bases. Germline values: CDR1 SGHNT, CDR2 YYREEE (reference sequence). This CDR3 has 13 residues. CDR3 sequence (DNA): TGTGCCAGCAGCTTCGGACAGACCTACGAGCAGTACTTC. This gives the protein CASSFGQTYEQYF.

The gene calls are TRBV18 and TRBJ2-7, with 11 positions matching TRBD2. The CDR3 has 13 amino acids. Germline CDR1 and CDR2: KGHSH and LQKENI. With V trimmed by 6 bases and J by 7 bases, 5 bases remained unmatched. The CDR3 DNA is TGTGCCAGCTCTCTAGCGGGAGGTTATGAGCAGTACGTC. Amino acid sequence: CASSLAGGYEQYV.

In this sample, this clone turned up a few times. DNA for the CDR3: TGTGCCAGCAGCTTGGCCAACCAGGTCGGAAAACTGTTTTTT. Amino acid sequence: CASSLANQVGKLFF. The chain links TRBV5-4 to TRBJ1-4; D is unclear. Germline values: CDR1 SGHNT, CDR2 YYREEE (reference sequence). With 0 bases removed from V and 10 bases from J, the gap between germline ends came to 13 bases. The CDR3 length is 14 residues.

The chain joins TRBV5-1 to TRBJ2-7; TRBD1 matches 8 bases. Germline CDR1 is SGHRS and CDR2 is YFSETQ. The junction had 9 bases not matched to a gene; V was cut back by 3 bases and J by 4 bases. The CDR3 is 15 amino acids. Here the CDR3 DNA reads TGCGCCAGCAGCTGGGGCCAGGGGGCGGGGTACGAGCAGTACTTC. Amino acid sequence: CASSWGQGAGYEQYF.

This clone was found a few times. V gene TRBV4-2 combines with J gene TRBJ1-6; D might be TRBD1 (5 bases). Trimming pared 0 bases from V and 8 bases from J, leaving 14 bases between. Germline V gene sequence: CDR1 LGHNA, CDR2 YNFKEQ. The CDR3 loop spans 16 amino acids. CDR3 sequence: CASSQEPLRGDSPLHF. For the CDR3, the DNA is TGTGCCAGCAGCCAAGAACCACTGCGGGGGGATTCACCCCTCCACTTT.

The rearrangement links TRBV5-4 to TRBJ2-7; TRBD1 aligns across 7 bases. Germline V gene data show CDR1 as SGHNT and CDR2 as YYREEE (reference sequence). The CDR3 length is 14 residues. V was pared by 0 bases and J by 2 bases, with 2 bases of the junction left unmatched. The CDR3 sequence: CASSLGQGAYEQYF. CDR3 nucleotides: TGTGCCAGCAGCTTGGGGCAGGGGGCCTACGAGCAGTACTTC.

This clone was picked up one time. The chain recombines TRBV7-2 with TRBJ1-1, with a tentative D call TRBD1 (5 bases). The CDR3 contains 14 residues. Germline V CDR1 and CDR2: SGHTA, FQGNSA. Trimming took off 5 bases at V and 1 base at J, with 11 bases between the two ends. CDR3 region: CASSTTAWNTEAFF. Here the CDR3 DNA reads TGTGCCAGCAGCACGACAGCGTGGAACACTGAAGCTTTCTTT.

The V and J genes are TRBV5-8 and TRBJ1-5, with D possibly matching TRBD1 (5 bases). CDR1 and CDR2 (germline): SGHTS, YDEGEE. The CDR3 consists of 15 residues. Trimming shortened V by 6 bases and J by 3 bases, and 16 bases separated the two germline ends. The CDR3 DNA follows: TGTGCCAGCATAGGGGAGGGACTCCTCAATCAGCCCCAGCATTTT. Protein product: CASIGEGLLNQPQHF.

The chain has TRBV23-1 and TRBJ1-5; D ambiguous. TRBV23-1 is recorded as an ORF, its role being uncertain. There are 12 residues in the CDR3. V was cut by 9 bases and J by 7 bases, with 13 bases left in between. In DNA form, the CDR3 reads TGCGCCAGGGAACAGCGGCGCCAGCCCCAGCATTTT. It specifies CAREQRRQPQHF.

The V call is TRBV4-2, the J call TRBJ2-1; 13 bases are shared with TRBD2. Trimming took 1 base from V and 9 from J; bases not matched to a gene: 6. Per germline, CDR1 LGHNA and CDR2 YNFKEQ. The CDR3 runs 16 residues. In nucleotides, the CDR3 is TGTGCCAGCAGCCAAGGGGGACTAGCGGGGATAACTGAGCAGTTCTTC. This translates into CASSQGGLAGITEQFF.

The J gene is TRBJ2-7, the V gene TRBV5-4; TRBD1 agrees at 12 bases. With 4 bases clipped from V and 2 bases from J, the junction kept 7 bases outside the gene matches. CDR1 is SGHNT, CDR2 YYREEE, per germline (reference sequence). The CDR3 is 16 residues long. The CDR3 here is CASSQGQGAPTYEQYF. Here the CDR3 DNA reads TGTGCCAGCAGCCAGGGACAGGGGGCTCCCACCTACGAGCAGTACTTC.

The V and J genes are TRBV7-6 and TRBJ1-4; 8 bases match TRBD1. The V gene end was trimmed by 5 bases and the J gene end by 3 bases; junction bases not matched to a gene: 2. The CDR3 sequence is 14 residues long. CDR1 and CDR2 (germline): SGHVS, FNYEAQ. In nucleotides, the CDR3 is TGTGCCAGCAGCCAGACAGGGGCTAATGAAAAACTGTTTTTT. This codes for CASSQTGANEKLFF.

This clone was recorded once. V is TRBV15 and J is TRBJ2-6, with D possibly matching TRBD2 (6 bases). This CDR3 region has 18 residues. The germline V gene encodes CDR1 LNHNV and CDR2 YYDKDF (reference sequence). The ends were cut back, 8 bases at V and 3 bases at J, with 23 bases in the middle. The DNA for the CDR3 is TGTGCCACCTCCCATAGTGGGGGGAGCCCTAGTGGGGCCAACGTCCTGACTTTC. Protein: CATSHSGGSPSGANVLTF.

V gene TRBV15 combines with J gene TRBJ1-2, with D maybe TRBD1 (6 bases). The V end was cut by 2 bases, the J end by 5 bases, with 12 bases between. Germline V CDR1 and CDR2: LNHNV, YYDKDF (reference sequence). The CDR3 loop spans 14 amino acids. The CDR3 DNA follows: TGTGCCACCAGCAGATATGGACAGAAGTATGGCTACACCTTC. It encodes CATSRYGQKYGYTF. The whole variable domain, remainder taken from reference TRBV15 and TRBJ1-2, is DAMVIQNPRYQVTQFGKPVTLSCSQTLNHNVMYWYQQKSSQAPKLLFHYYDKDFNNEADTPDNFQSRRPNTSFCFLDIRSPGLGDTAMYLCATSRYGQKYGYTFGSGTRLTVV.

The CDR3 DNA follows: TGTGCCAGCAGTGTGGCAGGGGGAGACAATGAGCAGTTCTTC. Translating gives CASSVAGGDNEQFF. The rearrangement links TRBV25-1 to TRBJ2-1; TRBD1 matches at 7 bases. Germline V gives CDR1 MGHDK, CDR2 SYGVNS. The CDR3 sequence is 14 residues long. After removal of 4 bases from V and 5 bases from J, the junction contained 5 bases not matched to a gene.

This chain uses TRBV5-1 with TRBJ2-5; 11 positions agree with TRBD2. J gave up 5 bases and V 4 bases, and 7 bases lay outside the gene matches. Germline V CDR1 and CDR2: SGHRS, YFSETQ. The CDR3 has 15 residues. CDR3 DNA: TGCGCCAGCAGCGGTAGCGGGGGGGCCCGGGAGACCCAGTACTTC. The encoded protein is CASSGSGGARETQYF. The full variable domain, completed using reference TRBV5-1 and TRBJ2-5, is KAGVTQTPRYLIKTRGQQVTLSCSPISGHRSVSWYQQTPGQGLQFLFEYFSETQRNKGNFPGRFSGRQFSNSRSEMNVSTLELGDSALYLCASSGSGGARETQYFGPGTRLLVL.